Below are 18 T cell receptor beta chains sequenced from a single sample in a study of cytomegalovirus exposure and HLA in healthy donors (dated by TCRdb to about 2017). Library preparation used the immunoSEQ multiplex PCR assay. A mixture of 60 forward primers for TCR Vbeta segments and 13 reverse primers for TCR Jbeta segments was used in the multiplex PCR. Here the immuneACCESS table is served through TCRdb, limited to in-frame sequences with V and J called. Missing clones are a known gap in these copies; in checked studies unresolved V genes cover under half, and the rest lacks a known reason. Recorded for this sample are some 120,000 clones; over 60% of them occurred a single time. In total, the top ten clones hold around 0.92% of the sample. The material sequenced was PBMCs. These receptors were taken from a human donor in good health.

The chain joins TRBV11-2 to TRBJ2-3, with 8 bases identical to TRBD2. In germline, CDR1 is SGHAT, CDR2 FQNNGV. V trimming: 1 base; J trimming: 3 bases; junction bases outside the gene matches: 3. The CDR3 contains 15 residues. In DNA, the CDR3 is TGTGCCAGCAGCTTAGCCCTAGCGGGTACAGATACGCAGTATTTT. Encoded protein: CASSLALAGTDTQYF.

CDR3 sequence reads: CASSFKGTYEQYF. In DNA form, the CDR3 reads TGTGCCAGCAGCTTTAAGGGGACCTACGAGCAGTACTTC. This chain joins TRBV5-6 and TRBJ2-7; D may be TRBD1 (5 bases). Trimming pared 2 bases from V and 2 bases from J, leaving 8 bases between. CDR1 is SGHDT, CDR2 YYEEEE, per germline. The CDR3 length is 13 residues.

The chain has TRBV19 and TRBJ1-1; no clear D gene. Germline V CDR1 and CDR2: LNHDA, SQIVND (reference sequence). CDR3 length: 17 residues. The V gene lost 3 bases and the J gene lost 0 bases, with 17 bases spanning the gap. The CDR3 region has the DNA TGTGCCAGTAGTATGCTGGCGGCGGCCGGGATGAACACTGAAGCTTTCTTT. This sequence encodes CASSMLAAAGMNTEAFF.

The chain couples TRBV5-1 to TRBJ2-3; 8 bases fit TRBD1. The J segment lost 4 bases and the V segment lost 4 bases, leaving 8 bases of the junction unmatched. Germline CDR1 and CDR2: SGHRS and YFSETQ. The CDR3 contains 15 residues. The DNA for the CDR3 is TGCGCCAGCAGCCCGGGGACAGGAGGTTCAGATACGCAGTATTTT. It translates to CASSPGTGGSDTQYF. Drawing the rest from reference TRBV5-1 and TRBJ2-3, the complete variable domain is KAGVTQTPRYLIKTRGQQVTLSCSPISGHRSVSWYQQTPGQGLQFLFEYFSETQRNKGNFPGRFSGRQFSNSRSEMNVSTLELGDSALYLCASSPGTGGSDTQYFGPGTRLTVL.

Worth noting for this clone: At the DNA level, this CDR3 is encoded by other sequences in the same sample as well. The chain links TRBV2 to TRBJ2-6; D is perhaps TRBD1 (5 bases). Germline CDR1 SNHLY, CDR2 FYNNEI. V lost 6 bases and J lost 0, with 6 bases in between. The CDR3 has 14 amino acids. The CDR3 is CASSRDSGANVLTF. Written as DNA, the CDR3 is TGTGCCAGCAGCAGGGACTCTGGGGCCAACGTCCTGACTTTC.

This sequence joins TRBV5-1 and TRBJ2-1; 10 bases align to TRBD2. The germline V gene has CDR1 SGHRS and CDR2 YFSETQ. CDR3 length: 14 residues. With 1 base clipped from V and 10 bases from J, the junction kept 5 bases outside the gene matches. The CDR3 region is CASSLYLAGDEQFF. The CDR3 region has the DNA TGCGCCAGCAGCTTGTATCTAGCGGGGGACGAGCAGTTCTTC.

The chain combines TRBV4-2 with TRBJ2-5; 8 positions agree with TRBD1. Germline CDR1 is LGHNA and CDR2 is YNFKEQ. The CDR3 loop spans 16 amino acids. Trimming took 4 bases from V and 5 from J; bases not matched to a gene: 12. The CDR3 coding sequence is TGTGCCAGCAGCCCCCGTGATAGGACAGGGACCGAGACCCAGTACTTC. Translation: CASSPRDRTGTETQYF.

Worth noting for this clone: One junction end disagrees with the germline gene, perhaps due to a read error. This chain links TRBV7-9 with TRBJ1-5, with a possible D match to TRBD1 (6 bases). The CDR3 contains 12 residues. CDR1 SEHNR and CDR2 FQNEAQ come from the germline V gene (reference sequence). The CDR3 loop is CSSSRGGQPQHF. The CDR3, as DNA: TGTTCCAGCAGCAGGGGAGGTCAGCCCCAGCATTTT.

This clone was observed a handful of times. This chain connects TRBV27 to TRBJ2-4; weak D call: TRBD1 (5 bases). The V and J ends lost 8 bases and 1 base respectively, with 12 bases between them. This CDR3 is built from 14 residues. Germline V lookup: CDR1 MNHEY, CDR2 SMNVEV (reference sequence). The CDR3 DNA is TGTGCCAGCCGCCCCAGGGTCGCCAAAAACATTCAGTACTTC. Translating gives CASRPRVAKNIQYF.

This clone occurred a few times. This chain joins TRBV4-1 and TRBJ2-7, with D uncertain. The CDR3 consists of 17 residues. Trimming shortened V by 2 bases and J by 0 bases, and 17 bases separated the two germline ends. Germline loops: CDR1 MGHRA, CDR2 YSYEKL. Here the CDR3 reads CASSQSPRPPFSYEQYF. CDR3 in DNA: TGCGCCAGCAGCCAAAGTCCCAGGCCCCCTTTCTCCTACGAGCAGTACTTC.

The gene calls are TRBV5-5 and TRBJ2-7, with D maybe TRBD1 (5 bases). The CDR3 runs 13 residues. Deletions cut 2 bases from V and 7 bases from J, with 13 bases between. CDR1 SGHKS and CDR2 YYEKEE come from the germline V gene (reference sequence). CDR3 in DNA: TGTGCCAGCAGCTTCAGGGTGCCTTGGGAGCAGTACTTC. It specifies CASSFRVPWEQYF.

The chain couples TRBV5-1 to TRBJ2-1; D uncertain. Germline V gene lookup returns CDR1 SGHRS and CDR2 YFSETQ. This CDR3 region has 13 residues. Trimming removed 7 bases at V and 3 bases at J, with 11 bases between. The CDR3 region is CASAESGYNEQFF. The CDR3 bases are TGCGCCAGCGCCGAGTCAGGCTACAATGAGCAGTTCTTC.

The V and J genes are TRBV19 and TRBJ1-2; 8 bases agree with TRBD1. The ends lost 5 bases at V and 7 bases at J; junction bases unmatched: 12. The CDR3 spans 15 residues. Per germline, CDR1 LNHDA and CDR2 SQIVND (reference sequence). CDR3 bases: TGTGCCAGTAGTGCCAACCCGGGACAGGTCTCTGGCTACACCTTC. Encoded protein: CASSANPGQVSGYTF.

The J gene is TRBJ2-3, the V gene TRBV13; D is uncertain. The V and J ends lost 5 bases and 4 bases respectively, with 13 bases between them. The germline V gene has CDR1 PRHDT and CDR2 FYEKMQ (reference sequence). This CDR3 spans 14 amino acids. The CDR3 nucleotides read TGTGCCAGCAGCCCAGGCAGGATTTCAGATACGCAGTATTTT. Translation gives CASSPGRISDTQYF.

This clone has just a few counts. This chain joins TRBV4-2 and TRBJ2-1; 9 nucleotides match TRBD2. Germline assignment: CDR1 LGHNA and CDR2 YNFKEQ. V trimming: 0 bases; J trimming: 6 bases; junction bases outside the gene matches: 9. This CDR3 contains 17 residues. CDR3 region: CASSQESSAGGLNEQFF. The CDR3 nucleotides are TGTGCCAGCAGCCAAGAGAGCTCCGCGGGGGGGCTCAATGAGCAGTTCTTC.

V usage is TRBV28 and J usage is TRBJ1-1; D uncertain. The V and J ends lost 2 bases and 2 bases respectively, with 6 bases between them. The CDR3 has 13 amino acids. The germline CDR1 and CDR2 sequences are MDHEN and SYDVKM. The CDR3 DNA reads TGTGCCAGCAGTTTAGAGAGAAACACTGAAGCTTTCTTT. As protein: CASSLERNTEAFF.

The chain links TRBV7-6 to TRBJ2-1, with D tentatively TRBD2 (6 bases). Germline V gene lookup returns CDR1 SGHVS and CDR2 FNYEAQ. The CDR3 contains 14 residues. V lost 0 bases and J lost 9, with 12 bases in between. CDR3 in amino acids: CASSLARGLAEQFF. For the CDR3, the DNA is TGTGCCAGCAGCTTAGCGCGGGGCTTGGCTGAGCAGTTCTTC.

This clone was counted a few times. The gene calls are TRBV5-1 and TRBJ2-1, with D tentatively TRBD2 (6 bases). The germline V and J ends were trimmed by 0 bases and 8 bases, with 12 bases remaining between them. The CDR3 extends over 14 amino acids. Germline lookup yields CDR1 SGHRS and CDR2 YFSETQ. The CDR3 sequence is CASSLEGGADEQFF. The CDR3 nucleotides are TGCGCCAGCAGCTTGGAGGGCGGGGCGGATGAGCAGTTCTTC.